What follows describes a single T cell receptor beta chain. Its specificity is unknown. TCRdb keeps only in-frame clones here, not all; method: immunoSEQ multiplex PCR. The sample includes 68,000 or so clones, 86% of them seen just once. The CDR3 extends over 15 amino acids. The V gene's germline CDR1 is SGHTA and CDR2 FQGNSA. V lost 5 bases and J lost 2, with 12 bases in between. This entry is derived from a study of OX40 agonist ivuxolimab in advanced cancers. Study as a whole: Cohort: around 79% men, mean age approximately 60, aged about 23 to 80. Partial responses, seen in three patients, involved one hepatocellular carcinoma and two cutaneous melanomas.

Study-level results: The study observed clonal expansion of CD4+ and CD8+ blood T cells by week 6 at 0.1 to 3.0 mg/kg. Some patients who did not respond also had low normalized T-cell clonal expansion.

V and J are TRBV7-2 and TRBJ2-2; D unresolved. Here the sequenced sample was CD4+ or CD8+ T cells sorted from blood, taken in a trial of the OX40 agonist ivuxolimab. This TCR came from an adult with an advanced solid tumor such as melanoma, head and neck, liver or kidney cancer. CDR3 bases: TGTGCCAGCAGCCTCAGCTATCGAAACACCGGGGAGCTGTTTTTT. As protein: CASSLSYRNTGELFF.